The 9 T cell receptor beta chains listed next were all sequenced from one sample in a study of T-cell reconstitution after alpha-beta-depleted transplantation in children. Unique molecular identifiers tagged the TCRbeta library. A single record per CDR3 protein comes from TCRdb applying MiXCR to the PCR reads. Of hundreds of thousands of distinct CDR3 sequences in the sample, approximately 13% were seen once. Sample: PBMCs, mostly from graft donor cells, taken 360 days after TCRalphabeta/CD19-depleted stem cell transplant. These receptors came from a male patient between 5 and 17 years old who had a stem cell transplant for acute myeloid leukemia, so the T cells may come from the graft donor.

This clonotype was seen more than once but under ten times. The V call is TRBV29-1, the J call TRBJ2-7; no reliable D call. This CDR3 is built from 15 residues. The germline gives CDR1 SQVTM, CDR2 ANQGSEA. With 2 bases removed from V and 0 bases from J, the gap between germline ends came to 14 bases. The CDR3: CSVESDQRSSYEQYF. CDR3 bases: TGCAGCGTTGAAAGTGACCAGAGAAGCTCCTACGAGCAGTACTTC.

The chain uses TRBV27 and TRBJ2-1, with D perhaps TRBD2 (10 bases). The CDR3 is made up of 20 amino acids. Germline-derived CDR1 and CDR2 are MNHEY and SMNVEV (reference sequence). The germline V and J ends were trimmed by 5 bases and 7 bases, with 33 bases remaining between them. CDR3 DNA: TGTGCCAGCAGTCCTAAGGGGACAGGGTGGCTAGCGGGAGTGGGAAATGAGCAGTTCTTC. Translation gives CASSPKGTGWLAGVGNEQFF.

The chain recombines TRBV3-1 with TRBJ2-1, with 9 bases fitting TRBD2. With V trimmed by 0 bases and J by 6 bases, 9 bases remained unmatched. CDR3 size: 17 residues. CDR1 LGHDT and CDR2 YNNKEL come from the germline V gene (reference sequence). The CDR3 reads CASSQDIRAGGPNEQFF. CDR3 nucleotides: TGTGCCAGCAGCCAAGATATTCGAGCGGGAGGTCCCAATGAGCAGTTCTTC.

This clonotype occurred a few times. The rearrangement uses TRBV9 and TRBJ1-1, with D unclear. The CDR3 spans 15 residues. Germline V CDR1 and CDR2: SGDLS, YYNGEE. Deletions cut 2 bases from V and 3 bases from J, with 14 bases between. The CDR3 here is CASSVSGRRDTEAFF. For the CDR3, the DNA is TGTGCCAGCAGCGTTTCGGGGAGGAGGGACACTGAAGCTTTCTTT.

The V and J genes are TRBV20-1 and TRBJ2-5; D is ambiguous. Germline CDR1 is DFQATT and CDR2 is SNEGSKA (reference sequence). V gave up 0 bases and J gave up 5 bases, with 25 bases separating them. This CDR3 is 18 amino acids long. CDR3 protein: CSARDMGLSDRISETQYF. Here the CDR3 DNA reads TGCAGTGCTAGAGATATGGGGTTGAGTGACCGCATTTCCGAGACCCAGTACTTC.

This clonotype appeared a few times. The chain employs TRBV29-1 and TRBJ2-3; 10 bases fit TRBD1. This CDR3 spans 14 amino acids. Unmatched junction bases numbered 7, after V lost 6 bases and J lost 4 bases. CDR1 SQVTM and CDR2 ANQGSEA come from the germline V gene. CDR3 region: CSVPRTGGPDTQYF. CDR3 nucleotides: TGCAGCGTCCCCAGGACAGGGGGGCCAGATACGCAGTATTTT.

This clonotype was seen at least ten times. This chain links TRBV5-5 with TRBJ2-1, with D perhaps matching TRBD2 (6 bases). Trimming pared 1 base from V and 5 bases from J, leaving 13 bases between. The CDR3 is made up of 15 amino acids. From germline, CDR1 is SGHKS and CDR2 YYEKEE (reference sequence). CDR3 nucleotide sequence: TGTGCCAGCAGCTTGTTCCGGGGGTGGGACAATGAGCAGTTCTTC. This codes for CASSLFRGWDNEQFF.

CDR3: CASSYSGILSDTGELFF. The CDR3 region has the DNA TGTGCCAGCAGTTATAGTGGAATTCTCTCGGACACCGGGGAGCTGTTTTTT. The chain uses TRBV6-5 and TRBJ2-2; D remains ambiguous. This CDR3 is built from 17 residues. With 3 bases removed from V and 3 bases from J, the gap between germline ends came to 17 bases. The germline CDR1 and CDR2 sequences are MNHEY and SVGAGI.

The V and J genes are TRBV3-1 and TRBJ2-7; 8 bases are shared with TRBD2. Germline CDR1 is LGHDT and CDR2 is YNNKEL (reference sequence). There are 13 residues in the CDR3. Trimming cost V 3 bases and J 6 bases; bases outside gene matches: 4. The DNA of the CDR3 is TGTGCCAGCAGCCATGGGACTAGTGGCGAGCAGTACTTC. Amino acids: CASSHGTSGEQYF.